This T cell receptor (beta chain) comes out of a study of human T cells and chemical hapten exposure (dated by TCRdb to about 2021). In the study overall: For sensitization, 2% DPC in acetone was applied to a 2 cm by 2 cm area of upper inner arm skin. About 28 alopecia patients gave blood for TCR sequencing at one to four time points (pre-sensitization, 2, 6 and 24 weeks). Libraries were pooled for sequencing, and variation in per-sample TCR yields was attributed mainly to small differences in library volumes within the pool. Throughout the roughly 24-week study period, patients were also given weekly therapeutic DPC doses on the scalp. Blood was sampled from patients pre-sensitization (week 0) and at 2, 6 and about 24 weeks after DPC sensitization. This study followed changes in the peripheral blood TCR repertoire in vivo during primary and secondary sensitization of alopecia patients to the hapten diphenylcyclopropenone (DPC). Both TCR alpha and TCR beta chains were sequenced from each blood RNA sample. Most of the patients in the cohort were female, and the cohort covered alopecia areata with under or over 50% scalp involvement, alopecia totalis and alopecia universalis. Patch tests used Finn chambers with 0.01% DPC on the upper back, scored after 6 days by International Contact Dermatitis Research Group standards.

The table lists this clonotype with many counts. The antigen it binds to is not known. One base away there is no much larger clone; base qualities are not given. After removal of 6 bases from V and 2 bases from J, the junction retains 4 bases not matched to a gene. The CDR3 runs 13 amino acids, cysteine and phenylalanine included. The sequence is cut down to CDR3 DNA, 39 bases in frame from base 1. From the germline V gene (reference sequence), CDR1 is DFQATT and CDR2 is SNEGSKA. What the authors observed across the whole study: No change with DPC sensitization was found in the number of TCRs above 1 in 1000 frequency, and no evidence of global repertoire structure alterations was found. Expanded TCRs formed significantly more large CDR3 similarity clusters than pre-sensitization or healthy control sets, consistent with antigen-driven responses. The number of PT1 expanded TCRs positively correlated with patch test score, significant at thresholds 8, 16 and 32 but not 4. Alopecia, a presumed autoimmune disease, was present in all patients, so the immune response of the patients might differ from that of healthy individuals. After repeated subsampling, the strength of the expansion versus patch-test correlation and the threshold at which it became significant changed.

The library was generated by RACE. These reads were obtained on a NextSeq 500. Library preparation attached unique molecular identifiers to individual cDNA molecules for quantitative, reproducible TCR counting. Per the authors' processing: The median number of TCRs per sample was 90,000 to 100,000, ranging from roughly 23,224 to 700,000. The Decombinator software suite was used to annotate the V, J and CDR3 of the TCR reads. Every sample was subsampled to the same number of TCRs (28,000) for the PS versus PT1 abundance plots. TCRs were defined as expanded if absent before sensitization and observed at least eight times at the 2-week time point. The public reads were reanalyzed by TCRdb: fastp trimming at Q25, MiXCR alignment, in-frame beta chains only. Rows are unified per CDR3 protein, each entry keeping the most common DNA and genes. In this record, the V and J calls reflect TCRdb's handling and not the investigators' own analysis. Here the sample has 35,000 or so distinct CDR3 sequences; 5.5% to 7.5% occur a single time. The ten top clones hold roughly 9% of the sample.

Explained via the paper, the time point label denotes: patch test 1, 2 weeks after DPC sensitization. In light of the paper, this sample's treatment or condition label describes: therapeutic diphenylcyclopropenone sensitization with weekly scalp DPC. Unfractionated whole blood was collected in Tempus Blood RNA tubes, and total RNA was extracted from that blood. At every patch-test visit, the blood draw took place before the patch test was put on. Patients were eligible if aged 18 to 70, diagnosed with alopecia and judged suitable for DPC therapy, and pregnant patients were excluded. This clonotype was sampled from a woman in her thirties with alopecia areata. Some clones in this sample may be carry-over from other donors' samples. This chain joins TRBV20-1 to TRBJ1-3; 7 central bases correspond to TRBD1. The sample in question was whole blood, obtained in connection with sensitization to the hapten diphenylcyclopropenone (DPC). CDR3 sequence: CSASQGPGNTIYF. The bases read TGCAGTGCCTCACAGGGGCCTGGAAACACCATATATTTT.